Shown below are 25 T cell receptor beta chains from a single sample sequenced in a study of T cells expressing NK-cell markers. TCRdb reprocessed the 5' RACE reads and stores each CDR3 protein as one record, lacking DNA. This listing includes under 200,000 distinct CDR3 sequences. The sample was blood T cells: a sorted CD56 or NKG2C T cell subset, CD4+ or CD8+ T cells, or bulk PBMC T cells (not recorded which). The receptor source for this set is a woman aged 18 to 75 in good health.

The chain employs TRBV7-3 and TRBJ2-3; TCRdb outputs TRBD2, but without DNA this stays unchecked. The germline gives CDR1 SGHTA, CDR2 FQGTGA. This CDR3 is built from 15 residues. The chain's CDR3 is CASSRSGGPGDTQYF.

This chain links TRBV6-2 or TRBV6-3 with TRBJ2-7. The germline V gene has CDR1 MNHEY and CDR2 SVGEGT. The CDR3 totals 13 residues. The CDR3 reads CASSRSLSYEQYF.

The chain is built from TRBV19 and TRBJ1-6. The CDR3 spans 13 residues. Germline CDR1 and CDR2: LNHDA and SQIVND (reference sequence). CDR3 protein: CASSINPPSPLHF.

The genes are TRBV20-1 and TRBJ1-1. This CDR3 is 14 amino acids long. CDR1 DFQATT and CDR2 SNEGSKA come from the germline V gene (reference sequence). CDR3 in amino acids: CSARDPTVYTEAFF.

The rearrangement links TRBV12-3 or TRBV12-4 to TRBJ1-1. The CDR3 consists of 14 residues. The CDR3 loop is CASSARARNTEAFF.

The chain couples TRBV6-5 to TRBJ2-2; TCRdb gives TRBD2 as the D gene, but with no DNA this cannot be confirmed. The CDR3 covers 16 residues. The germline V gene encodes CDR1 MNHEY and CDR2 SVGAGI. The CDR3 loop is CASSYGLAGTTGELFF.

This chain connects TRBV20-1 to TRBJ2-7. The CDR3 extends over 13 amino acids. The germline V gene encodes CDR1 DFQATT and CDR2 SNEGSKA (reference sequence). CDR3 sequence: CSARAEITYEQYF.

The CDR3: CASSFFGQETQYF. The chain combines TRBV11-1 with TRBJ2-5. The germline V gene has CDR1 SGHAT and CDR2 FQDESV (reference sequence). The CDR3 has 13 residues.

The V call is TRBV3-1, the J call TRBJ2-7; TCRdb designates TRBD1, a call that cannot be tested without DNA. Germline CDR1 is LGHDT and CDR2 is YNNKEL (reference sequence). The CDR3 runs 15 residues. CDR3 residues: CASSQQSGGLYEQYF.

This chain uses TRBV7-2 with TRBJ2-1; TCRdb's assignment of TRBD2 cannot be checked, as there is no DNA. Germline V lookup: CDR1 SGHTA, CDR2 FQGNSA. The CDR3 is 15 residues long. CDR3 protein: CASTEAGLVVSEQFF.

J is TRBJ2-1 and V is TRBV7-7; the D call of TRBD2 rests on TCRdb alone, since no DNA is present to check it. The CDR3 is made up of 15 amino acids. The germline V gene has CDR1 SSHAT and CDR2 FNYEAQ (reference sequence). CDR3: CASSLSTSGGNEQFF.

This chain connects TRBV5-1 to TRBJ2-7. Germline V gene lookup returns CDR1 SGHRS and CDR2 YFSETQ. The CDR3 extends over 15 amino acids. CDR3 in amino acids: CASSFAALDGDEQYF.

J is TRBJ2-7 and V is TRBV2; the D call from TCRdb, TRBD1, cannot be confirmed without DNA. The CDR3 consists of 12 residues. Germline CDR1 is SNHLY and CDR2 is FYNNEI. This chain's CDR3 is CASSEDPTGQHF.

This chain uses TRBV6-5 with TRBJ1-1; absent DNA, TCRdb's TRBD1 call cannot be checked. Germline-derived CDR1 and CDR2 are MNHEY and SVGAGI. The CDR3 loop spans 15 amino acids. The CDR3: CASSYPNQGNTEAFF.

This sequence joins TRBV18 and TRBJ2-5; TCRdb's assignment of TRBD1 cannot be checked, as there is no DNA. In germline, CDR1 is KGHSH, CDR2 LQKENI. The CDR3 contains 14 residues. CDR3 amino acids: CASSPNAGDQTQYF.

The chain couples TRBV6-5 to TRBJ2-3; the TCRdb call, TRBD1, lacks DNA for checking. CDR1 is MNHEY, CDR2 SVGAGI, per germline. CDR3 length equals 16 residues. The CDR3 sequence: CASSYGGWEGTDTQYF.

The chain joins TRBV5-1 to TRBJ2-5. The CDR3 has 14 amino acids. The germline V gene has CDR1 SGHRS and CDR2 YFSETQ. The CDR3: CASSLEANQETQYF. The entire variable domain, with the rest obtained from reference TRBV5-1 and TRBJ2-5, is as follows: KAGVTQTPRYLIKTRGQQVTLSCSPISGHRSVSWYQQTPGQGLQFLFEYFSETQRNKGNFPGRFSGRQFSNSRSEMNVSTLELGDSALYLCASSLEANQETQYFGPGTRLLVL.

This chain uses TRBV2 with TRBJ2-5; TCRdb picks TRBD1, but there is no DNA to check that call. CDR3 length: 14 residues. CDR1 and CDR2 from the germline V gene are SNHLY and FYNNEI. The CDR3 sequence is CASSKQGSQETQYF.

This chain links TRBV6-1 with TRBJ2-3. CDR1 MNHNS and CDR2 SASEGT come from the germline V gene. The CDR3 consists of 14 residues. The CDR3 protein is CASRETTSTDTQYF.

The chain has TRBV15 and TRBJ2-7; TCRdb's D gene call, TRBD1, goes unchecked for lack of DNA. This CDR3 has 12 amino acids. Germline V gene sequence: CDR1 LNHNV, CDR2 YYDKDF (reference sequence). The CDR3 spells CATSRIGGEQYF.

This chain joins TRBV5-1 and TRBJ2-5; as DNA is missing, the TRBD2 call by TCRdb cannot be tested. Germline CDR1 is SGHRS and CDR2 is YFSETQ. The CDR3 loop spans 16 amino acids. This chain's CDR3 is CASSLAGSKGSETQYF.

The chain joins TRBV5-1 to TRBJ2-5; TCRdb returns TRBD2, unconfirmable since there is no DNA. Germline V gives CDR1 SGHRS, CDR2 YFSETQ. The CDR3 is 15 amino acids. CDR3 residues: CASSTGTSEQETQYF.

The chain couples TRBV5-1 to TRBJ1-1; checking the TCRdb D call of TRBD1 is not possible without DNA. Germline loops: CDR1 SGHRS, CDR2 YFSETQ. CDR3 size: 16 residues. The CDR3 reads CASSLVGVDFGTEAFF.

This sequence joins TRBV5-1 and TRBJ2-3; TCRdb picks TRBD2, but there is no DNA to check that call. Germline-derived CDR1 and CDR2 are SGHRS and YFSETQ. This CDR3 region has 15 residues. This CDR3 is CASSLGESYTDTQYF. Complete variable domain (other parts from reference TRBV5-1 and TRBJ2-3): KAGVTQTPRYLIKTRGQQVTLSCSPISGHRSVSWYQQTPGQGLQFLFEYFSETQRNKGNFPGRFSGRQFSNSRSEMNVSTLELGDSALYLCASSLGESYTDTQYFGPGTRLTVL.

CDR3 loop: CAISESGTSGSFADTQYF. J is TRBJ2-3 and V is TRBV10-3; TCRdb returns TRBD2, unconfirmable since there is no DNA. The CDR3 consists of 18 residues. Germline V gives CDR1 ENHRY, CDR2 SYGVKD.